The T cell receptor (beta chain) described here comes from a study of CD8+CD57+ T cells in acquired aplastic anemia. Across the study: On average, sorted CD4+ and CD8+ cells gave roughly 3 ug of DNA.

At least ten counts were recorded for this clonotype. The antigen remains undetermined. This CDR3 comprises 16 residues. The ends were cut back, 3 bases at V and 0 bases at J, with 15 bases in the middle. The germline V gene has CDR1 SGHRS and CDR2 YFSETQ. The study profiled TCR beta VDJ and CDR3 using genomic DNA as template. TCRdb reanalysed the reads using MiXCR and keeps one entry per CDR3 protein. The sample holds under 200,000 distinct CDR3 sequences; about 50% are singletons and the top ten take 30% to 40%. Study observations and caveats: The number of CD8+ CDR3 sequences shared by patients and controls was around 30.

An expansion of CD8+CD57+ cells by flow cytometry had been shown in patients chosen for sequencing. The study sampled blood from patients who had received no therapy. This receptor was obtained from a human donor with aplastic anemia. The sample comprised sorted CD4+, CD8+, or CD8+CD57+ T cells (not recorded which) from PBMCs. The chain joins TRBV5-1 to TRBJ1-1; D unresolved. CDR3 coding DNA: TGCGCCAGCAGCTCCTGGACGTCTACCTTGAACACTGAAGCTTTCTTT. The encoded protein is CASSSWTSTLNTEAFF.